This T cell receptor beta chain is from a study of T cells in Graves' hyperthyroidism and ophthalmopathy. Note on this clonotype: Its antigen is not identified.

Study-wide points: Within blood appeared most thyroid clonotypes that had expanded above 0.001.

The CDR3 is 17 amino acids. V lost 8 bases to trimming and J lost 3 bases; unmatched junction nucleotides: 16. CDR1 and CDR2 from the germline V gene are SGHTA and FQGNSA. RNA transcripts yielded amplified TCR beta CDR3 regions. The HTBI set primed first-round TCR CDR3 RT-PCR. Each CDR3 protein gets one entry after TCRdb re-called the multiplex PCR reads with MiXCR. The data show some 200,000 distinct CDR3 sequences, roughly 15% seen once. The J gene is TRBJ2-5, the V gene TRBV7-2, with 9 bases matching TRBD1. The TCR originated in a man aged 50 to 60 with Graves' hyperthyroidism. The sample consisted of blood. DNA of the CDR3: TGTGCCAGCTGCACAGGGGGCGGGATATGGCAGAAAGAGACCCAGTACTTC. Its translation: CASCTGGGIWQKETQYF.